A selection of T cell receptor beta chains follows, all from one sample in a study of cytomegalovirus exposure and HLA in healthy donors. Method: immunoSEQ multiplex PCR; TCRdb's copy keeps in-frame clones and lacks some. Its table lists approximately 120,000 clones. The material sequenced was PBMCs. The receptors were sampled from a young man in good health and CMV-seronegative. Each CDR3 is given with its conserved first and last residue. A D gene is named only where the DNA matches it firmly.

D,V,J,CDR3,DNA
-,TRBV29-1,TRBJ1-1,CSVERTEYTEAFF,TGCAGCGTTGAGAGGACAGAGTACACTGAAGCTTTCTTT
-,TRBV6-1,TRBJ2-5,CASSEVLKSASARETQYF,TGTGCCAGCAGTGAAGTATTAAAAAGCGCTAGCGCGAGAGAGACCCAGTACTTC
-,TRBV13,TRBJ2-7,CASSLEGGKGYEQYF,TGTGCCAGCAGCTTAGAAGGGGGAAAAGGCTACGAGCAGTACTTC
-,TRBV27,TRBJ1-1,CASSLSGSTEAFF,TGTGCCAGCAGTTTATCGGGGAGCACTGAAGCTTTCTTT
TRBD2,TRBV10-3,TRBJ2-1,CAIRISGGEHYNEQFF,TGTGCCATCAGAATTAGCGGGGGAGAACACTACAATGAGCAGTTCTTC
-,TRBV27,TRBJ1-1,CASSPLILGTEAFF,TGTGCCAGCAGTCCCCTCATCCTCGGTACTGAAGCTTTCTTT
-,TRBV5-1,TRBJ2-3,CASSRGTPSTDTQYF,TGCGCCAGCAGCCGGGGGACTCCAAGCACAGATACGCAGTATTTT
-,TRBV10-3,TRBJ1-1,CAISESRGGAGNTEAFF,TGTGCCATCAGTGAGTCCCGCGGGGGGGCAGGGAACACTGAAGCTTTCTTT
-,TRBV6-6,TRBJ2-7,CASSRETRESLF,TGTGCCAGCAGTCGGGAAACACGGGAGTCCTTATTC
TRBD2,TRBV28,TRBJ2-3,CASSSWTSGSSDTQYF,TGTGCCAGCAGTTCGTGGACTAGCGGGAGTTCAGATACGCAGTATTTT
TRBD2,TRBV7-7,TRBJ2-3,CASSPGTRLLRDTQYF,TGTGCCAGCAGTCCTGGGACTAGGCTTTTGAGGGATACGCAGTATTTT
-,TRBV7-9,TRBJ2-3,CASSYSGVGADTQYF,TGTGCCAGCAGTTATTCAGGGGTTGGGGCAGATACGCAGTATTTT
TRBD1,TRBV6-5,TRBJ2-4,CASSYTDRGIQYF,TGTGCCAGCAGTTACACCGACAGGGGTATTCAGTACTTC
-,TRBV29-1,TRBJ2-7,CSVEDGQRNQTYEQYF,TGCAGCGTTGAAGATGGCCAAAGAAACCAGACCTACGAGCAGTACTTC
TRBD2,TRBV5-1,TRBJ2-7,CASSLVAGDGYEQYF,TGCGCCAGCAGCTTGGTTGCGGGAGATGGGTACGAGCAGTACTTC
-,TRBV5-1,TRBJ2-3,CASSLYSSTDTQYF,TGCGCCAGCAGCTTGTACAGTAGCACAGATACGCAGTATTTT
TRBD2,TRBV2,TRBJ2-7,CASKASGIGYEQYF,TGTGCCAGCAAGGCTAGCGGGATTGGGTACGAGCAGTACTTC
TRBD1,TRBV5-6,TRBJ2-7,CASTPAAGGTYF,TGTGCCAGCACCCCGGCGGCAGGGGGAACTTACTTC
-,TRBV11-2,TRBJ2-7,CASSSALGETYEQYF,TGTGCCAGCAGCTCTGCTCTAGGCGAAACCTACGAGCAGTACTTC
-,TRBV7-2,TRBJ2-7,CASSLGGPSPGYEQYF,TGTGCCAGCAGCTTAGGGGGGCCCTCTCCGGGCTACGAGCAGTACTTC
-,TRBV15,TRBJ2-3,CATSRDPNADTQYF,TGTGCCACCAGCAGAGATCCTAATGCAGATACGCAGTATTTT
-,TRBV11-2,TRBJ1-1,CASSSIQVNTEAFF,TGTGCCAGCAGCTCGATACAGGTTAACACTGAAGCTTTCTTT
TRBD1,TRBV5-8,TRBJ2-5,CASSLTGGETQYF,TGTGCCAGCAGCTTGACAGGGGGAGAGACCCAGTACTTC
TRBD1,TRBV28,TRBJ1-1,CASSGFSETGEAFF,TGTGCCAGCAGCGGATTTTCGGAGACAGGGGAAGCTTTCTTT
TRBD1,TRBV9,TRBJ1-4,CASSVEGKGQPNEKLFF,TGTGCCAGCAGCGTAGAGGGTAAGGGACAGCCTAATGAAAAACTGTTTTTT
-,TRBV6-4,TRBJ1-5,CASSVDFGGQPQHF,TGTGCCAGCAGTGTAGACTTCGGGGGTCAGCCCCAGCATTTT
TRBD2,TRBV6-1,TRBJ2-2,CASSGGLAPNTGELFF,TGTGCCAGCAGTGGGGGACTAGCGCCTAACACCGGGGAGCTGTTTTTT
-,TRBV29-1,TRBJ1-1,CSARRGGSEAFF,TGCAGCGCGAGAAGGGGGGGCAGTGAAGCTTTCTTT
-,TRBV11-2,TRBJ1-2,CASSLSGGSGYTF,TGTGCCAGCAGCTTAAGCGGGGGAAGTGGCTACACCTTC
TRBD1,TRBV15,TRBJ2-7,CATSKDRYYEQYF,TGTGCCACCAGCAAGGACAGGTACTACGAGCAGTACTTC
-,TRBV28,TRBJ2-3,CASSLRSSVLDTDTQYF,TGTGCCAGCAGTTTGAGATCATCGGTCCTAGACACAGATACGCAGTATTTT
-,TRBV28,TRBJ1-1,CASQGGVILNTEAFF,TGTGCCTCCCAAGGGGGGGTTATATTGAACACTGAAGCTTTCTTT
-,TRBV10-3,TRBJ2-2,CAISESFLSTGELFF,TGTGCCATCAGTGAGTCGTTCCTATCCACCGGGGAGCTGTTTTTT
TRBD2,TRBV5-6,TRBJ2-1,CASSLGRGGRGNEQFF,TGTGCCAGCAGCCTTGGGAGGGGTGGACGTGGGAATGAGCAGTTCTTC
TRBD2,TRBV5-1,TRBJ2-1,CASSLLAGGSYNEQFF,TGCGCCAGCAGCCTCCTAGCGGGAGGTTCATACAATGAGCAGTTCTTC
TRBD2,TRBV23-1,TRBJ2-5,CASSQWISGKFEETQYF,TGCGCCAGCAGTCAATGGATCAGCGGGAAGTTCGAAGAGACCCAGTACTTC
TRBD1,TRBV9,TRBJ1-4,CASSLLDRFGEKLFF,TGTGCCAGCAGCTTACTGGACAGGTTTGGCGAAAAACTGTTTTTT
-,TRBV7-6,TRBJ2-7,CASSEGRGGYEQYF,TGTGCCAGCAGCGAAGGTAGGGGGGGCTACGAGCAGTACTTC
TRBD1,TRBV11-1,TRBJ1-4,CASSSGQDNEKLFF,TGTGCCAGCAGCTCGGGACAGGACAATGAAAAACTGTTTTTT
-,TRBV6-5,TRBJ2-1,CASRSGGNRNEQFF,TGTGCCAGCAGGTCCGGCGGGAACCGAAATGAGCAGTTCTTC
-,TRBV28,TRBJ2-3,CASSNRGLTDTQYF,TGTGCCAGCAGTAACAGGGGACTCACAGATACGCAGTATTTT
-,TRBV27,TRBJ1-5,CASSLSRTANQPQHF,TGTGCCAGCAGTTTATCGCGGACAGCTAATCAGCCCCAGCATTTT